These T cell receptor beta chains were read from a single sample in a study of stem cell transplantation in POMP-related autoinflammatory disease. Repertoires were generated with immunoSEQ multiplex PCR, while TCRdb's copy carries only in-frame clones and drops some. This table has approximately 65,000 clones, approximately 91% appearing once. The sequences come from CD4+ T cells from PBMCs, collected after stem cell transplantation. All receptors come from a human patient with POMP-related autoinflammation and immune dysregulation (PRAID). Some T cells may originate from the graft donor. CDR3s include the opening cysteine and the closing phenylalanine or tryptophan. Fields, in order: V gene, CDR3 length, CDR3 protein.

TRBV6-1 14 CASSEVTGADTQYF
TRBV7-2 18 CASSAARGTPTYTGELFF
TRBV2 12 CASRDRGETQYF
TRBV14 15 CASSQGTLYSYEQYF
TRBV7-3 18 CASSLNLRGQGVVNEQFF
TRBV28 12 CASSLVRDIQYF
TRBV5-1 14 CASSESGGAYEQYF
TRBV2 12 CASSERRYGYTF
TRBV2 14 CASSARVVYTEAFF
TRBV24-1 18 CATSDPTWDRAEEETQYF
TRBV18 17 CASSPTSGSQSTDTQYF
TRBV27 13 CASSFFAAETQYF
TRBV5-5 14 CASTGGLNTGELFF
TRBV7-8 14 CASSLEYKNTEAFF
TRBV13 19 CASSSSRRGLFSGANVLTF
TRBV6-5 13 CASSYEPVDEQYF
TRBV24-1 16 CATSDGLGTKNNEQFF
TRBV6-5 15 CASTFSGQTNTEAFF
TRBV6-5 14 CASILGTGDTEAFF
TRBV28 11 CASSLRTEAFF
TRBV29-1 12 CSGTSATDTQYF
TRBV6-5 12 CASGRGAETQYF
TRBV6-9 19 CASSGTSGVRNFYTGELFF
TRBV6-5 14 CASSYSRGRSIQYF
TRBV5-1 17 CASSLSAASSYNSPLHF
TRBV2 15 CASSEGFTSGNTIYF